A selection of T cell receptor beta chains follows, all from one sample in a study of blood T cell repertoires in COVID-19. Sequenced by immunoSEQ multiplex PCR; TCRdb stores in-frame clones only, minus some. This table holds 400,000 or so clones, 90% found once. The sample taken for sequencing was PBMCs or T cells enriched from blood (not recorded which). Receptors were obtained from a man younger than 30 who had recovered from COVID-19. The CDR3 runs from the conserved cysteine through the conserved F or W. The D gene is left open where the match is weak. Some rows mark clone size as missing; the rest say once, few, many or name a class of expanded clone.

clone_size cdr3_length d_call j_call v_call cdr3_aa cdr3_nt
few 15 TRBD1 TRBJ1-3 TRBV6-1 CASSERGQTGNTIYF TGTGCCAGCAGTGAAAGGGGACAGACTGGAAACACCATATATTTT
once 19 TRBD1 TRBJ1-6 TRBV6-1 CASSEGTAYRGSYNSPLHF TGTGCCAGCAGTGAGGGGACAGCTTATCGGGGCTCCTATAATTCACCCCTCCACTTT
. 18 . TRBJ2-6 TRBV14 CASSPQHRAFSGANVLTF TGTGCCAGCAGCCCACAACACAGGGCGTTTTCTGGGGCCAACGTCCTGACTTTC
. 13 . TRBJ2-7 TRBV10-2 CASSGAPSYEQYF TGCGCCAGCAGTGGCGCCCCCTCCTACGAGCAGTACTTC
. 18 TRBD2 TRBJ2-3 TRBV7-6 CASSLAGGLAGGQDTQYF TGTGCCAGCAGCTTAGCGGGGGGACTAGCGGGAGGGCAAGATACGCAGTATTTT
. 16 . TRBJ1-5 TRBV21-1 CASSKVNRGVGQPQHF TGTGCCAGCAGCAAAGTAAACAGGGGAGTGGGTCAGCCCCAGCATTTT
. 14 . TRBJ1-6 TRBV7-3 CASSPTGKGSPLHF TGTGCCAGCAGCCCTACAGGGAAGGGATCACCCCTCCACTTT
once 15 TRBD1 TRBJ1-2 TRBV3-1/TRBV3-2 CASSERTGPNYGYTF TGTGCCAGCAGCGAACGGACAGGGCCTAACTATGGCTACACCTTC
. 12 . TRBJ1-2 TRBV12-3/TRBV12-4 CATLGESHGYTF TGTGCCACCCTCGGGGAATCTCATGGCTACACCTTC
. 20 TRBD2 TRBJ2-1 TRBV30 CAWSGLRASGRADRNNEQFF TGTGCCTGGAGTGGCTTGAGGGCTAGCGGGAGGGCCGATCGAAACAATGAGCAGTTCTTC
. 14 . TRBJ1-2 TRBV5-6 CASSKRRETYGYTF TGTGCCAGCAGCAAGAGGAGGGAAACTTATGGCTACACCTTC
. 14 . TRBJ2-7 TRBV2 CASRGFRGSYEQYF TGTGCCAGCCGCGGGTTTCGGGGGTCCTACGAGCAGTACTTC
once 15 TRBD2 TRBJ2-2 TRBV6-5 CASSGTTSVAGELFF TGTGCCAGCAGCGGAACGACTAGCGTGGCCGGGGAGCTGTTTTTT
. 13 . TRBJ2-1 TRBV3-1/TRBV3-2 CASTRSQGTPQFF TGTGCCAGCACACGCAGCCAAGGGACTCCTCAGTTCTTC
few 15 . TRBJ1-5 TRBV7-9 CASSLSGIDNQPQHF TGTGCCAGCAGCTTATCTGGTATAGACAATCAGCCCCAGCATTTT
. 15 TRBD1 TRBJ1-1 TRBV2 CASRRDSSMNTEAFF TGTGCCAGCAGGAGGGACAGCTCAATGAACACTGAAGCTTTCTTT
once 18 TRBD1 TRBJ1-5 TRBV12-5 CASGLGSKTGDSNQPQHF TGTGCTAGTGGTTTGGGATCCAAAACAGGGGATAGCAATCAGCCCCAGCATTTT